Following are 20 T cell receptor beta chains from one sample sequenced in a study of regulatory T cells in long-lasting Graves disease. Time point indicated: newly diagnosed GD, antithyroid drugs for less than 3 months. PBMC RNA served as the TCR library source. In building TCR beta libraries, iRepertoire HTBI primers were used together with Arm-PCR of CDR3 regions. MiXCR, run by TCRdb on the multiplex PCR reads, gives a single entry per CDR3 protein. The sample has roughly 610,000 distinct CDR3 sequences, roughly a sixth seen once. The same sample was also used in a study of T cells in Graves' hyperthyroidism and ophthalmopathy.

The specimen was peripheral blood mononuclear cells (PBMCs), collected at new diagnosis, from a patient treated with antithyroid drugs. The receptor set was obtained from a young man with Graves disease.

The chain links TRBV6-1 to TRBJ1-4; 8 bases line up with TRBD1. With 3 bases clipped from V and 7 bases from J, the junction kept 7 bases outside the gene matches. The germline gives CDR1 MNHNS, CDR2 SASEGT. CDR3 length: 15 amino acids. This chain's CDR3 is CASSDSGTGGEKLFF. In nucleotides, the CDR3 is TGTGCCAGCAGTGACTCCGGGACAGGAGGTGAAAAACTGTTTTTT.

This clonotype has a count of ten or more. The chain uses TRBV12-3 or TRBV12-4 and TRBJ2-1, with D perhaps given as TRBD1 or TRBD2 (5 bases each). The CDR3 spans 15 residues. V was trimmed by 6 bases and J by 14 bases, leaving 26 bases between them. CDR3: CASSPGLGPLMGEFF. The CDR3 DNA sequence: TGTGCCAGCAGCCCCGGCTTGGGACCCCTAATGGGGGAGTTCTTC.

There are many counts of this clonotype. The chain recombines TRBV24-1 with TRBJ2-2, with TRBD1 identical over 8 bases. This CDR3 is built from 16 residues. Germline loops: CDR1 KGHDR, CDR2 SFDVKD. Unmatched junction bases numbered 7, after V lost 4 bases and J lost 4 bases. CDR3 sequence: CATSETGTGFTGELFF. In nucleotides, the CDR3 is TGTGCCACCAGTGAGACCGGGACAGGCTTCACCGGGGAGCTGTTTTTT.

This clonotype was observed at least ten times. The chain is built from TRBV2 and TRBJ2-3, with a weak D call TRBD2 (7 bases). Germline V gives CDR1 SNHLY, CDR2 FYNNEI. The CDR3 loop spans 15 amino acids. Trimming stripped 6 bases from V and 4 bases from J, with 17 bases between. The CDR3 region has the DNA TGTGCCAGCAGGGCAAAGCAGGGGAGGGCAGATACGCAGTATTTT. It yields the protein CASRAKQGRADTQYF.

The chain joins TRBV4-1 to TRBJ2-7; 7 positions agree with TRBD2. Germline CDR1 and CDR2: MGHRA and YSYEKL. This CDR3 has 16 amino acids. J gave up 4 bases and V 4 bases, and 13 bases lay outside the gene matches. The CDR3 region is CASSPWEKSGEYEQYF. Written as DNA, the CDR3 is TGCGCCAGCAGCCCATGGGAGAAGAGCGGGGAATACGAGCAGTACTTC.

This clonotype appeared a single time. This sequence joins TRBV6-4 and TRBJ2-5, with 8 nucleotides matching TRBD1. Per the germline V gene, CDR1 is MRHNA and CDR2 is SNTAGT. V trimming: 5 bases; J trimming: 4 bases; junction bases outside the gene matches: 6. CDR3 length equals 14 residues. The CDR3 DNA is TGTGCCAGCAGTTCTACAGGGGGGATAGAGACCCAGTACTTC. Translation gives CASSSTGGIETQYF.

In DNA form, the CDR3 reads TGTGCCAGTAGTATCGCCGACAGGGCCAATGAGCAGTTCTTC. It yields the protein CASSIADRANEQFF. The chain has TRBV19 and TRBJ2-1; 7 nucleotides agree with TRBD1. CDR1 is LNHDA and CDR2 is SQIVND in the germline V gene (reference sequence). Trimming took 3 bases from V and 6 from J; bases not matched to a gene: 5. The CDR3 length is 14 residues.

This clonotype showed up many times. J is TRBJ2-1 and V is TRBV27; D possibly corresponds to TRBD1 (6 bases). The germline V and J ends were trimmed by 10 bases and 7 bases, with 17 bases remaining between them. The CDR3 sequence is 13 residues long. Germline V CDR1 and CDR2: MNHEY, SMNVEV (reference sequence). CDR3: CAIRQAGSNEQFF. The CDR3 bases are TGTGCCATCCGACAGGCTGGTTCAAATGAGCAGTTCTTC.

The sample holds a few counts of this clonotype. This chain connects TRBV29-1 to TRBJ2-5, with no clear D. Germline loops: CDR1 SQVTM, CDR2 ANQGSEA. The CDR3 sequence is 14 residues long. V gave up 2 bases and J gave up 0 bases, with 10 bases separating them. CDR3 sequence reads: CSVEREGNQETQYF. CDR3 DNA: TGCAGCGTTGAAAGGGAAGGGAACCAAGAGACCCAGTACTTC.

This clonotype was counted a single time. The CDR3 region is CASSLYRGGQPQHF. In DNA form, the CDR3 reads TGTGCCAGCAGCTTATACAGGGGCGGTCAGCCCCAGCATTTT. J is TRBJ1-5 and V is TRBV7-9; 7 bases are shared with TRBD1. The J segment lost 6 bases and the V segment lost 2 bases, leaving 4 bases of the junction unmatched. This CDR3 is 14 amino acids long. Germline CDR1 reads SEHNR; CDR2 reads FQNEAQ (reference sequence).

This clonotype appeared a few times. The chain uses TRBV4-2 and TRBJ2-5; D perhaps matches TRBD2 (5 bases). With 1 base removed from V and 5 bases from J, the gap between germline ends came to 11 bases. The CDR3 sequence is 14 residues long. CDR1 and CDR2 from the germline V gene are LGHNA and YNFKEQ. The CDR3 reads CASSQVGDGETQYF. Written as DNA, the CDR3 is TGTGCCAGCAGCCAAGTCGGGGATGGTGAGACCCAGTACTTC.

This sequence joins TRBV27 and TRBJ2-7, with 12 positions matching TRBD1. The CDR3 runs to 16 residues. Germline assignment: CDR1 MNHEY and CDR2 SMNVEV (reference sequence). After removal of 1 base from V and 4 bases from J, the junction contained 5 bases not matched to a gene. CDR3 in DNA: TGTGCCAGCAGTTTATTGCTGGGACAGGGGGCTTACGAGCAGTACTTC. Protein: CASSLLLGQGAYEQYF.

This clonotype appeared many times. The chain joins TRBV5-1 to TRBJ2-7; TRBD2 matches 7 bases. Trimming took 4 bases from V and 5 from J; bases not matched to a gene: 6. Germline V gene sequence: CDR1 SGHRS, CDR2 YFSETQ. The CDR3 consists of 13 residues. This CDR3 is CASSRPGGNEQYF. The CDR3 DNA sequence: TGCGCCAGCAGCAGGCCCGGGGGGAACGAGCAGTACTTC. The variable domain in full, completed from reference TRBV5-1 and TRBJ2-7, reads KAGVTQTPRYLIKTRGQQVTLSCSPISGHRSVSWYQQTPGQGLQFLFEYFSETQRNKGNFPGRFSGRQFSNSRSEMNVSTLELGDSALYLCASSRPGGNEQYFGPGTRLTVT.

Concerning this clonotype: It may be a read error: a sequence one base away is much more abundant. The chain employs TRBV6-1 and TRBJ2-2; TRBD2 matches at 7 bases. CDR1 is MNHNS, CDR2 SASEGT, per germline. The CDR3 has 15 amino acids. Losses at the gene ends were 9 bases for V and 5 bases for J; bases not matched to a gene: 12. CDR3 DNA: TGTGCCAGTGGTGCCCGCGGGAGTCGGACCGGGGAGCTGTTTTTT. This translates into CASGARGSRTGELFF.

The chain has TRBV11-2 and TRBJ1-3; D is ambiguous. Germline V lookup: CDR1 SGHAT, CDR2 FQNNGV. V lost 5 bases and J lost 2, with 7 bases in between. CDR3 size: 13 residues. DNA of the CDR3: TGTGCCAGCAGCATAATAACTGGAAACACCATATATTTT. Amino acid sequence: CASSIITGNTIYF. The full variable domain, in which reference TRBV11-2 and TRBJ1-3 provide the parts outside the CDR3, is EAGVAQSPRYKIIEKRQSVAFWCNPISGHATLYWYQQILGQGPKLLIQFQNNGVVDDSQLPKDRFSAERLKGVDSTLKIQPAKLEDSAVYLCASSIITGNTIYFGEGSWLTVV.

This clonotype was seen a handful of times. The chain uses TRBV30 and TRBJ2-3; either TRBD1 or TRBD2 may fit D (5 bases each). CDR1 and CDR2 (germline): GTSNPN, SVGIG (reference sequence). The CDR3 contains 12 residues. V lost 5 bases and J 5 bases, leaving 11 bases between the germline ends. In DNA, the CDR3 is TGTGCCTGGGCCCCTGGGGGAGATACGCAGTATTTT. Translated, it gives CAWAPGGDTQYF. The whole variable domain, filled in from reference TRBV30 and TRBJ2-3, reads SQTIHQWPATLVQPVGSPLSLECTVEGTSNPNLYWYRQAAGRGLQLLFYSVGIGQISSEVPQNLSASRPQDRQFILSSKKLLLSDSGFYLCAWAPGGDTQYFGPGTRLTVL.

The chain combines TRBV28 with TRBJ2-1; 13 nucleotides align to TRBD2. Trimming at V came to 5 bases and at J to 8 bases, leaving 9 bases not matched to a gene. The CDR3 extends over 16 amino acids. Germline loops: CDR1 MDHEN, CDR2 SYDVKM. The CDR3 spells CASSLPGLAGKDEQFF. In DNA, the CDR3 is TGTGCCAGCAGTCTCCCGGGACTAGCGGGAAAGGATGAGCAGTTCTTC.

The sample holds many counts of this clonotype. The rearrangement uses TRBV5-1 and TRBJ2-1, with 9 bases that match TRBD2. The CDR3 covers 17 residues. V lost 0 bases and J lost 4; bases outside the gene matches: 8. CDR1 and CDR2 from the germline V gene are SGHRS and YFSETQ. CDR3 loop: CASSLDTLAGMYNEQFF. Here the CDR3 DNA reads TGCGCCAGCAGCTTGGACACTCTAGCGGGGATGTACAATGAGCAGTTCTTC.

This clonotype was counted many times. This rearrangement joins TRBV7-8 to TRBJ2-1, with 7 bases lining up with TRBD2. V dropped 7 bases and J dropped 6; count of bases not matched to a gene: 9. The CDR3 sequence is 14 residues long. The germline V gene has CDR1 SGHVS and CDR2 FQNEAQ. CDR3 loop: CASTGQGRANEQFF. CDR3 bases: TGTGCCAGCACCGGCCAAGGGAGGGCCAATGAGCAGTTCTTC.

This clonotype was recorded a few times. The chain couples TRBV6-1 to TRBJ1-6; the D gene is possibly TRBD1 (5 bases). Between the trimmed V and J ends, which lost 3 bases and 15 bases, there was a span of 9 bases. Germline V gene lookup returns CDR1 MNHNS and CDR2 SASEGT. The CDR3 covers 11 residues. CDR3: CASSDRDLLHF. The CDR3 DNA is TGTGCCAGCAGTGACCGGGACCTCCTCCACTTT.